The rows below give T cell receptor beta chains drawn from one sample of a study of blood T cell repertoires in COVID-19. Produced via immunoSEQ multiplex PCR; TCRdb's table is partial and in-frame only. The sample records about 150,000 clones, approximately 80% being singletons. Sequencing was performed on PBMCs or T cells enriched from blood (not recorded which). The receptors originated from a man in his sixties or seventies who had been exposed to COVID-19. The CDR3 runs from the conserved cysteine through the conserved F or W. A D gene is named only where the DNA matches it firmly. Clone size is not always given. Where it is, it says once, few, many or a class for expanded clones.

v_gene	abundance	j_gene	d_gene	CDR3aa	CDR3nt
TRBV4-1	.	TRBJ2-7	TRBD1	CASSYPGQGQYEQYF	TGCGCCAGCAGCTACCCCGGACAGGGTCAATACGAGCAGTACTTC
TRBV18	.	TRBJ2-2	TRBD1	CASFKSGTGGTGELFF	TGTGCCAGCTTCAAATCCGGGACAGGGGGAACCGGGGAGCTGTTTTTT
TRBV7-2	.	TRBJ2-7	.	CASSLARRSFYEQYF	TGTGCCAGCAGCTTAGCTAGGAGATCTTTCTACGAGCAGTACTTC
TRBV6-5	.	TRBJ2-5	TRBD1	CASSYSRDRWETQYF	TGTGCCAGCAGTTACTCGAGGGACAGATGGGAGACCCAGTACTTC
TRBV2	.	TRBJ1-2	.	CASSYRLGGYTF	TGTGCCAGCAGTTACAGGTTAGGTGGCTACACCTTC
TRBV5-1	.	TRBJ2-3	TRBD2	CASSAGLAASTDTQYF	TGCGCCAGCAGCGCCGGACTAGCGGCTAGCACAGATACGCAGTATTTT
TRBV4-1	.	TRBJ2-7	TRBD2	CASRQVAGAEQYF	TGCGCCAGCCGCCAGGTAGCGGGAGCCGAGCAGTACTTC
TRBV7-9	.	TRBJ1-4	.	CASSYQQPIDEKLFF	TGTGCCAGCAGCTACCAACAGCCTATAGATGAAAAACTGTTTTTT
TRBV28	.	TRBJ1-2	TRBD1	CASSPQGNYGYTF	TGTGCCAGCAGCCCACAGGGGAACTATGGCTACACCTTC
TRBV19	few	TRBJ2-7	.	CATKADGGYSYEQYF	TGTGCCACTAAAGCGGATGGCGGATACTCCTACGAGCAGTACTTC
TRBV24-1	once	TRBJ1-5	.	CATSESGRDQPQHF	TGTGCCACCAGTGAGTCGGGGAGGGATCAGCCCCAGCATTTT
TRBV24-1	.	TRBJ1-5	.	CATSDSQGVNQPQHF	TGTGCCACCAGTGACTCACAGGGAGTTAATCAGCCCCAGCATTTT
TRBV7-2	.	TRBJ1-1	.	CASSSSPGTSNTEAFF	TGTGCCAGCAGCTCCAGTCCCGGGACATCCAACACTGAAGCTTTCTTT
TRBV5-6	.	TRBJ2-7	.	CASSLGRPSEQYF	TGTGCCAGCAGCTTGGGCAGGCCCAGCGAGCAGTACTTC
TRBV11-2	.	TRBJ2-5	TRBD2	CASSNGVSGGRETQYF	TGTGCCAGCAGCAACGGGGTTAGCGGGGGAAGGGAGACCCAGTACTTC
TRBV5-4	.	TRBJ2-7	.	CASSLDPGGVSYEQYF	TGTGCCAGCAGCTTGGATCCTGGCGGAGTCTCCTACGAGCAGTACTTC
TRBV11-2	.	TRBJ2-5	TRBD1	CASSDPDRGYGETQYF	TGTGCCAGCAGCGACCCAGACAGGGGGTACGGTGAGACCCAGTACTTC